The clone carrying this TCR beta chain has a count of ten or more. Antigen unknown. These data come from a study of response to subunit inactivated influenza vaccine. Study-level findings and limits: The authors offered the suggestion that each seasonal influenza vaccination recruits few new T cells.

TCRdb re-derived calls from the RT-PCR reads in MiXCR, one entry per CDR3 protein. The table records 450,000 to 600,000 distinct CDR3 sequences, 16% of them present only once. Trimming stripped 0 bases from V and 8 bases from J, with 26 bases between. CDR1 and CDR2 from the germline V gene are GTSNPN and SVGIG (reference sequence). This CDR3 is built from 18 residues. The chain uses TRBV30 and TRBJ2-1, with D perhaps TRBD2 (6 bases). The sequence derives from a man between 50 and 75 years old who received an inactivated influenza vaccine. The sample consisted of CD4+ T cells sorted from PBMCs, taken around 2 years after vaccination. In DNA, the CDR3 is TGTGCCTGGAGTGTAATGGGAGGTTGGAGGACCCATAGGGATGAGCAGTTCTTC. Translated: CAWSVMGGWRTHRDEQFF.